This T cell receptor (beta chain) is from a study of T cells in Graves' hyperthyroidism and ophthalmopathy. Whole-study results and caveats: Most expanded thyroid clonotypes above 0.001 recurred in blood.

Regions amplified from RNA transcripts were the TCR beta CDR3 regions. The study used the HTBI primer set for a first-round RT-PCR of the TCR CDR3. TCRdb analysed the multiplex PCR reads with MiXCR anew, one entry per CDR3 protein. The table shows fewer than 350,000 distinct CDR3 sequences, with roughly a fifth occurring only once. Deletions cut 3 bases from V and 7 bases from J, with 7 bases between. CDR3 length equals 11 residues. Looked up from germline, CDR1 is DFQATT and CDR2 is SNEGSKA (reference sequence). This clonotype showed up many times. Antigen: not known. Diagnosis of hyperthyroidism was new in patients aged 18 to 65, and its duration was under 2 months. The PBMCs studied were ones that came from 10 ml fresh peripheral blood.

This receptor was taken from a woman between 50 and 59 years old with Graves' hyperthyroidism. V gene TRBV20-1 combines with J gene TRBJ2-1; the D is unclear. The sequencing input was blood. The DNA for the CDR3 is TGCAGTGCTAGCGTGGGAAATGAGCAGTTCTTC. Its protein product is CSASVGNEQFF.